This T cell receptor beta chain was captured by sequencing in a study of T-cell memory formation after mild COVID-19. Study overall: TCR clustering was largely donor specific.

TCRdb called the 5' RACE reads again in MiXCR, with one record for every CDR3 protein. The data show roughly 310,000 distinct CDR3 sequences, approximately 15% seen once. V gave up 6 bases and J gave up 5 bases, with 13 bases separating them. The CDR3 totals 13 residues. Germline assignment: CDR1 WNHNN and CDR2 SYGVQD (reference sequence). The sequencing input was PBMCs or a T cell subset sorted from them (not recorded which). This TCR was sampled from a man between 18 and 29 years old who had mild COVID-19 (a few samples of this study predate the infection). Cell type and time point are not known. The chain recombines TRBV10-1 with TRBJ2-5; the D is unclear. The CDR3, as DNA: TGCGCCAGCAGCTTCGACAATGGGGAGACCCAGTACTTC. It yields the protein CASSFDNGETQYF.